The 12 T cell receptor beta chains below come from one sample, sequenced in a study of T and B cells in COVID-19 patients. Multiplex PCR with BIOMED2 TRB-A/B primer pools amplified TRB rearrangements. One entry per CDR3 protein, called by TCRdb with MiXCR from the multiplex PCR reads. The sample lists 5,500 to 8,000 distinct CDR3 sequences, roughly 30% seen once, with under 25% in the top ten. TRB was amplified from about 260-540 ng of blood genomic DNA. The sequenced material came from blood. These TCRs come from a human donor with active COVID-19.

This chain joins TRBV6-5 and TRBJ2-7; perhaps TRBD1 as D (6 bases). This CDR3 region has 13 residues. Trimming took 2 bases from V and 6 from J, leaving 11 bases between them. CDR1 MNHEY and CDR2 SVGAGI come from the germline V gene. The DNA of the CDR3 is TGTGCCAGCAGTTACCCAGGGGCGGGCGAGCAGTACTTC. Residues: CASSYPGAGEQYF.

The V and J genes are TRBV6-2 or TRBV6-3 and TRBJ2-3; D not resolved. The germline CDR1 and CDR2 sequences are MNHEY and SVGEGT. V was trimmed by 7 bases and J by 4 bases, leaving 15 bases between them. This CDR3 spans 14 amino acids. In DNA, the CDR3 is TGTGCCAGCAACCCCGGGTCCGAATCAGATACGCAGTATTTT. Its translation is CASNPGSESDTQYF.

The chain employs TRBV6-5 and TRBJ1-4; a weak D match, TRBD1 (6 bases). Trimming took off 6 bases at V and 7 bases at J, with 24 bases between the two ends. CDR3 size: 17 residues. Germline V CDR1 and CDR2: MNHEY, SVGAGI. In nucleotides, the CDR3 is TGTGCCAGCAGCCCCCTGTATGGGGGGGCGGGGGGTGAAAAACTGTTTTTT. Protein sequence: CASSPLYGGAGGEKLFF.

Only a few counts were recorded for this clonotype. The genes are TRBV6-1 and TRBJ1-6, with D tentatively TRBD1 (5 bases). Trimming cost V 2 bases and J 8 bases, with 13 bases left between them. The CDR3 runs to 15 residues. Germline V gene lookup returns CDR1 MNHNS and CDR2 SASEGT. DNA for the CDR3: TGTGCCAGCAGTGAAATTCGGGGGAGTTATTCACCCCTCCACTTT. Translation: CASSEIRGSYSPLHF.

The genes are TRBV5-1 and TRBJ1-5; D not resolved. This CDR3 is built from 14 residues. Germline V gene sequence: CDR1 SGHRS, CDR2 YFSETQ. Trimming shortened V by 0 bases and J by 0 bases, and 4 bases separated the two germline ends. The CDR3 nucleotides are TGCGCCAGCAGCTTGGGAGGTAGCAATCAGCCCCAGCATTTT. Translated: CASSLGGSNQPQHF. Together with reference TRBV5-1 and TRBJ1-5, the CDR3 gives the full variable domain: KAGVTQTPRYLIKTRGQQVTLSCSPISGHRSVSWYQQTPGQGLQFLFEYFSETQRNKGNFPGRFSGRQFSNSRSEMNVSTLELGDSALYLCASSLGGSNQPQHFGDGTRLSIL.

CDR3 protein: CASSSRGYEQFF. The CDR3 coding sequence is TGTGCCAGCAGCTCCAGGGGGTATGAGCAGTTCTTC. The chain uses TRBV5-4 and TRBJ2-1, with TRBD1 matching 7 bases. Unmatched junction bases numbered 2, after V lost 3 bases and J lost 8 bases. This CDR3 has 12 amino acids. CDR1 is SGHNT and CDR2 is YYREEE in the germline V gene (reference sequence).

This clonotype is labeled medium-sized. The chain is built from TRBV19 and TRBJ2-1, with 15 bases lining up with TRBD2. The CDR3 runs 20 residues. Per the germline V gene, CDR1 is LNHDA and CDR2 is SQIVND (reference sequence). V lost 5 bases, J lost 6 bases, and 17 bases stayed unmatched. The CDR3 sequence is CASSLASHIGLAGGLNEQFF. The DNA for the CDR3 is TGTGCCAGTAGTCTTGCATCTCATATCGGACTAGCGGGGGGGCTCAATGAGCAGTTCTTC.

V usage is TRBV13 and J usage is TRBJ2-3, with D unclear. The CDR3 runs to 15 residues. Germline V gives CDR1 PRHDT, CDR2 FYEKMQ (reference sequence). V was shortened by 0 bases and J by 3 bases, with 10 bases between the two germline ends. CDR3 nucleotide sequence: TGTGCCAGCAGCTTAGGGGGCGCCCTAACAGATACGCAGTATTTT. Residues: CASSLGGALTDTQYF.

The gene calls are TRBV6-1 and TRBJ1-2; the match to TRBD1 covers 10 bases. V gave up 3 bases and J gave up 1 base; unmatched junction bases: 8. This CDR3 comprises 17 residues. Germline V gives CDR1 MNHNS, CDR2 SASEGT. The CDR3, as DNA: TGTGCCAGCAGTGACAGACGAGGGACAGGGGTTAACTATGGCTACACCTTC. This encodes CASSDRRGTGVNYGYTF.

This sequence joins TRBV10-3 and TRBJ2-7, with a tentative D call TRBD1 (5 bases). The length of the CDR3 is 13 residues. Trimming shortened V by 8 bases and J by 2 bases, and 13 bases separated the two germline ends. Per the germline V gene, CDR1 is ENHRY and CDR2 is SYGVKD. CDR3 loop: CAISEGVTYEQYV. The CDR3 nucleotides are TGTGCCATCTCCGAAGGGGTCACCTACGAGCAGTACGTC.

This chain joins TRBV12-3 or TRBV12-4 and TRBJ2-7; 13 bases are shared with TRBD2. Trimming removed 5 bases from V and 3 bases from J; junction bases left unmatched: 1. The CDR3 consists of 14 residues. Here the CDR3 reads CASSRLAGGYEQYF. For the CDR3, the DNA is TGTGCCAGCAGTAGACTAGCGGGGGGCTACGAGCAGTACTTC.

The chain links TRBV5-1 to TRBJ2-2, with D perhaps TRBD1 or TRBD2 (6 bases each). CDR3 length: 18 amino acids. Germline CDR1 SGHRS, CDR2 YFSETQ. V was pared by 1 base and J by 5 bases, with 21 bases between. The CDR3 bases are TGCGCCAGCAGCTTGCGAGTTGCGGGACACGGGAGAACCGGGGAGCTGTTTTTT. It specifies CASSLRVAGHGRTGELFF.